Listed here are 15 T cell receptor beta chains from one sample, sequenced in a study of blood T cells in healthy people across ages (dated by TCRdb to the mid-2010s). Libraries were made using 5' RACE. The sequencer listed for this sample is Illumina HiSeq 2500. A second PCR of about 7 to 12 cycles was performed with a sample-barcoded 5' primer and a J-beta primer mix. In-frame beta chains were kept once TCRdb had trimmed the public reads at Q25 with fastp and called clones with MiXCR. Duplicate CDR3 protein sequences are folded into a single record with the most common DNA and genes. For this sample there are some 1 million distinct CDR3 sequences; over 35% appear just once. Approximately 20% of the sample comes from the top ten. Sequencing was carried out using blood. Every receptor here comes from a woman aged 60-75 years in good health.

Remarks on this clonotype: One end of the junction is discordant with germline, which a read error may explain. This rearrangement joins TRBV10-3 to TRBJ1-4, with 7 bases lining up with TRBD1. The CDR3 contains 16 residues. The V gene's germline CDR1 is ENHRY and CDR2 SYGVKD. The CDR3 DNA reads as TGTGCCATCAGTAGCACCCGGGACAGTTCTAAAGAAAAACTGTTTTTT. Translation gives CAISSTRDSSKEKLFF.

This clonotype was counted at least ten times. J is TRBJ2-5 and V is TRBV20-1; 10 bases fit TRBD1. Trimming took 5 bases from V and 3 from J; bases not matched to a gene: 12. The length of the CDR3 is 16 residues. Germline V gives CDR1 DFQATT, CDR2 SNEGSKA (reference sequence). The CDR3 DNA sequence: TGCAGTGCTCGCCGCCCTCGGGACAGGGGTAAAGAGACCCAGTACTTC. Amino acid sequence: CSARRPRDRGKETQYF.

The chain uses TRBV7-9 and TRBJ1-5; D not resolved. The CDR3 is made up of 16 amino acids. Germline-derived CDR1 and CDR2 are SEHNR and FQNEAQ (reference sequence). V lost 5 bases and J 1 base, leaving 15 bases between the germline ends. CDR3 sequence (DNA): TGTGCCAGCAGCGTTACGGCAGCGGGAAGCAATCAGCCCCAGCATTTT. Translation: CASSVTAAGSNQPQHF.

This clonotype was recorded a few times. The rearrangement uses TRBV20-1 and TRBJ2-3; 8 bases fit TRBD2. Germline CDR1 DFQATT, CDR2 SNEGSKA (reference sequence). The CDR3 contains 17 residues. The junction had 9 bases not matched to a gene; V was cut back by 0 bases and J by 1 base. The CDR3 DNA reads as TGCAGTGCTAGAGATGCGACCGGGAGGGGGGGCACAGATACGCAGTATTTT. Its translation is CSARDATGRGGTDTQYF.

In this sample, this clonotype turned up a few times. The V call is TRBV11-2, the J call TRBJ1-2, with D uncertain. CDR3 length: 14 amino acids. Trimming left V 5 bases short and J 6 bases short, with 16 bases between. Germline V gives CDR1 SGHAT, CDR2 FQNNGV. CDR3 residues: CASSLMGLPDGYTF. Here the CDR3 DNA reads TGTGCCAGCAGCCTTATGGGTCTGCCGGATGGCTACACCTTC. The full variable domain, completed using reference TRBV11-2 and TRBJ1-2, is EAGVAQSPRYKIIEKRQSVAFWCNPISGHATLYWYQQILGQGPKLLIQFQNNGVVDDSQLPKDRFSAERLKGVDSTLKIQPAKLEDSAVYLCASSLMGLPDGYTFGSGTRLTVV.

DNA for the CDR3: TGCGCCAGCAGTCCAAATCCAGGGATTTCCACTGAAGCTTTCTTT. This gives the protein CASSPNPGISTEAFF. V is TRBV4-1 and J is TRBJ1-1; possible D gene TRBD1, 5 bases. The length of the CDR3 is 15 residues. Looked up from germline, CDR1 is MGHRA and CDR2 is YSYEKL. Trimming shortened V by 6 bases and J by 4 bases, and 18 bases separated the two germline ends.

The chain carries TRBV3-1 and TRBJ2-3; a weak D match, TRBD2 (5 bases). The CDR3 is 13 residues long. V gave up 1 base and J gave up 9 bases, with 11 bases separating them. CDR1 and CDR2 from the germline V gene are LGHDT and YNNKEL (reference sequence). CDR3 amino acids: CASSQGTQRTQYF. CDR3 DNA: TGTGCCAGCAGCCAAGGGACCCAGCGGACGCAGTATTTT.

This clonotype came up a few times. The V gene is TRBV5-1, the J gene TRBJ2-1; the match to TRBD1 covers 7 bases. From germline, CDR1 is SGHRS and CDR2 YFSETQ. J gave up 7 bases and V 0 bases, and 7 bases lay outside the gene matches. The CDR3 runs to 15 residues. The CDR3 DNA sequence: TGCGCCAGCAGCTTGGTGGGACAGATAGCGAATGAGCAGTTCTTC. Protein: CASSLVGQIANEQFF. Full variable domain (remainder filled in from reference TRBV5-1 and TRBJ2-1): KAGVTQTPRYLIKTRGQQVTLSCSPISGHRSVSWYQQTPGQGLQFLFEYFSETQRNKGNFPGRFSGRQFSNSRSEMNVSTLELGDSALYLCASSLVGQIANEQFFGPGTRLTVL.

The chain is built from TRBV7-8 and TRBJ2-7; no definite D call. Per germline, CDR1 SGHVS and CDR2 FQNEAQ. Trimming pared 2 bases from V and 7 bases from J, leaving 21 bases between. The CDR3 loop spans 16 amino acids. CDR3 region: CASSLRYRTEPTEQYF. The DNA of the CDR3 is TGTGCCAGCAGCTTAAGGTATAGGACGGAACCTACGGAGCAGTACTTC.

This clonotype was counted many times. This rearrangement joins TRBV20-1 to TRBJ2-1, with D possibly TRBD2 on 6 matching bases. In germline, CDR1 is DFQATT, CDR2 SNEGSKA (reference sequence). Trimming stripped 2 bases from V and 6 bases from J, with 11 bases between. The CDR3 is 13 amino acids. Here the CDR3 reads CSARLGSANEQFF. CDR3 nucleotides: TGCAGTGCTAGACTCGGGAGCGCCAATGAGCAGTTCTTC.

The V and J genes are TRBV6-1 and TRBJ1-2, with D perhaps matching TRBD1 (6 bases). The germline V gene has CDR1 MNHNS and CDR2 SASEGT. Trimming shortened V by 6 bases and J by 2 bases, and 16 bases separated the two germline ends. This CDR3 has 15 residues. The CDR3 DNA reads as TGTGCCAGCAGGGTCGCGGGGGCTTCGAACTATGGCTACACCTTC. Translating it yields CASRVAGASNYGYTF.

This chain connects TRBV12-3 or TRBV12-4 to TRBJ2-1; D might be TRBD2 (5 bases). This CDR3 has 13 amino acids. V lost 5 bases to trimming and J lost 3 bases, with 8 bases between them. The CDR3 region is CASSPDFYNEQFF. CDR3 nucleotides: TGTGCCAGCAGTCCGGACTTCTACAATGAGCAGTTCTTC.

The CDR3 sequence: CASSLVTGDFYGYTF. CDR3 in DNA: TGTGCCAGCAGCTTAGTGACAGGGGATTTCTATGGCTACACCTTC. The chain employs TRBV11-2 and TRBJ1-2, with 8 bases lining up with TRBD1. V was pared by 1 base and J by 4 bases, with 5 bases of the junction left unmatched. The CDR3 totals 15 residues. Germline CDR1 SGHAT, CDR2 FQNNGV.

J is TRBJ2-7 and V is TRBV5-1; tentative D call: TRBD1 (6 bases). Germline CDR1 reads SGHRS; CDR2 reads YFSETQ. The V and J ends lost 8 bases and 4 bases respectively, with 16 bases between them. The CDR3 runs to 13 residues. CDR3: CASSMLQGYEQYF. Here the CDR3 DNA reads TGCGCCAGTAGCATGCTACAGGGTTACGAGCAGTACTTC.

Remarks on this clonotype: A read error may explain this, as a much larger clone is one base away. The chain recombines TRBV24-1 with TRBJ2-1; 9 nucleotides agree with TRBD1. The CDR3 is 15 residues long. From germline, CDR1 is KGHDR and CDR2 SFDVKD. As DNA, the CDR3 is TGTGCCACCAATGATGACGGACAGGGGAGGCGTGAGCAGTTCTTC. Translated, it gives CATNDDGQGRREQFF.